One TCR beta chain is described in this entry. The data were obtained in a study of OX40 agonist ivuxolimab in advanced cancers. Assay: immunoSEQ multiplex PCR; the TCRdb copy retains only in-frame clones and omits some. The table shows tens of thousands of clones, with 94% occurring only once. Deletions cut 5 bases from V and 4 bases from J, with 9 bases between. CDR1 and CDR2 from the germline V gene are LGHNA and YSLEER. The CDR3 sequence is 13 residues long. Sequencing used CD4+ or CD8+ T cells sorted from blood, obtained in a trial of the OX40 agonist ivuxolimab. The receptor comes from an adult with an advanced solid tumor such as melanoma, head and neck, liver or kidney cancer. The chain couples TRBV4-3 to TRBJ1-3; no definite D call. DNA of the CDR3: TGCGCCAGCAGCGAGGGCCGAGGAAACACCATATATTTT. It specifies CASSEGRGNTIYF.